The 24 T cell receptor beta chains below come from one sample, sequenced in a study of T cell repertoires in cytomegalovirus infection. TCRdb used MiXCR to reprocess the reads, holding one entry per CDR3 protein. Altogether fewer than 350,000 distinct CDR3 sequences are present, 8% to 10% being singletons, with the ten largest covering roughly 4%. Source material: PBMCs. These TCRs come from a human donor in good health (CMV status not recorded). Some clones in this sample may be carry-over from other donors' samples.

This clonotype was observed at least ten times. The chain has TRBV12-3 or TRBV12-4 and TRBJ2-3, with TRBD2 identical over 7 bases. The trim removed 3 bases at V and 5 bases at J, leaving 8 bases unmatched. The CDR3 covers 15 residues. This chain's CDR3 is CASSLRPSGGDTQYF. CDR3 DNA: TGTGCCAGCAGTTTGCGACCTTCGGGAGGAGATACGCAGTATTTT.

Ten or more counts support this clonotype. The V and J genes are TRBV12-3 or TRBV12-4 and TRBJ2-7; D gene ambiguous. This CDR3 contains 12 residues. V gave up 5 bases and J gave up 5 bases, with 10 bases separating them. CDR3 sequence: CASSRSPHEQYF. DNA for the CDR3: TGTGCCAGCAGTCGTTCCCCCCACGAGCAGTACTTC.

Only a few counts were recorded for this clonotype. This chain joins TRBV7-8 and TRBJ1-5, with D uncertain. This CDR3 is 16 amino acids long. Germline assignment: CDR1 SGHVS and CDR2 FQNEAQ. Trimming shortened V by 1 base and J by 1 base, and 11 bases separated the two germline ends. The CDR3 loop reads CASSLEWAASNQPQHF. The CDR3 DNA is TGTGCCAGCAGCTTAGAGTGGGCAGCGAGCAATCAGCCCCAGCATTTT.

This clonotype was detected ten times or more. The chain has TRBV4-1 and TRBJ1-5; 10 bases agree with TRBD1. CDR1 is MGHRA and CDR2 is YSYEKL in the germline V gene. Trimming cost V 8 bases and J 6 bases; bases outside gene matches: 7. The CDR3 loop spans 14 amino acids. The CDR3 DNA reads TGCGCCAGCGGAGATGGGACAGGGGTTCAGCCCCAGCATTTT. Translating it yields CASGDGTGVQPQHF.

In this sample, this clonotype turned up many times. The CDR3 loop reads CASSFRDRDFQGATLHF. CDR3 bases: TGTGCCAGCAGCTTCCGGGACAGGGATTTTCAAGGGGCTACCCTCCACTTT. The rearrangement joins TRBV7-2 to TRBJ1-6; 9 bases agree with TRBD1. V lost 3 bases and J lost 14; bases outside the gene matches: 17. Germline loops: CDR1 SGHTA, CDR2 FQGNSA. CDR3 size: 17 residues.

In this sample, this clonotype turned up many times. The chain combines TRBV7-2 with TRBJ2-7, with D possibly TRBD1 on 6 matching bases. The CDR3 runs 15 residues. Germline V gives CDR1 SGHTA, CDR2 FQGNSA. The V end lost 3 bases, the J end lost 5 bases, and 17 bases lay between the germline ends. The CDR3 coding sequence is TGTGCCAGCAGCTTGGCAGGGAACAGGGTCCACGAGCAGTACTTC. It codes for CASSLAGNRVHEQYF.

The V gene is TRBV28, the J gene TRBJ1-2; 7 nucleotides match TRBD1. The CDR3 is 14 amino acids. V lost 6 bases to trimming and J lost 6 bases; unmatched junction nucleotides: 10. CDR1 is MDHEN and CDR2 is SYDVKM in the germline V gene. The CDR3 DNA is TGTGCCAGCAGACGACAGGGCCCAAGGGATGGCTACACCTTC. It encodes CASRRQGPRDGYTF.

This clonotype was counted between two and nine times. This sequence joins TRBV20-1 and TRBJ2-4; TRBD2 aligns across 13 bases. In germline, CDR1 is DFQATT, CDR2 SNEGSKA (reference sequence). CDR3 length equals 18 residues. Trimming cost V 5 bases and J 0 bases; bases outside gene matches: 10. CDR3 bases: TGCAGTGCTCTCGGAGGACTAGCGGGAGCGGTAGCCAAAAACATTCAGTACTTC. This encodes CSALGGLAGAVAKNIQYF.

This clonotype was recorded at least ten times. This rearrangement joins TRBV12-3 or TRBV12-4 to TRBJ1-1, with D perhaps TRBD1 (5 bases). Trimming pared 6 bases from V and 1 base from J, leaving 12 bases between. The CDR3 is 14 amino acids. DNA of the CDR3: TGTGCCAGCAGCCCCGGACACTCGAACACTGAAGCTTTCTTT. Protein sequence: CASSPGHSNTEAFF.

The rearrangement links TRBV4-1 to TRBJ1-2, with a possible D match to TRBD1 (6 bases). Germline V gene sequence: CDR1 MGHRA, CDR2 YSYEKL. Trimming left V 0 bases short and J 4 bases short, with 9 bases between. The CDR3 loop spans 14 amino acids. CDR3 loop: CASSQDLGAYGYTF. The CDR3 DNA is TGCGCCAGCAGCCAAGATCTGGGGGCCTATGGCTACACCTTC.

This clonotype was seen a handful of times. J is TRBJ1-4 and V is TRBV7-6, with TRBD1 as a possible D gene (6 bases). The CDR3 is 15 residues long. In germline, CDR1 is SGHVS, CDR2 FNYEAQ. V was clipped by 5 bases and J by 3 bases, with 13 bases between them. CDR3: CASSLRQAANEKLFF. The CDR3, as DNA: TGTGCCAGCAGCCTCCGACAGGCGGCTAATGAAAAACTGTTTTTT.

This clonotype was detected ten times or more. The chain couples TRBV4-3 to TRBJ2-7, with 11 bases lining up with TRBD2. Per the germline V gene, CDR1 is LGHNA and CDR2 is YSLEER. This CDR3 has 20 amino acids. Trimming at V came to 0 bases and at J to 0 bases, leaving 13 bases not matched to a gene. CDR3 bases: TGCGCCAGCAGCCAAGAATTGGATAGACTAGCGGGAAGGGCCTCCTACGAGCAGTACTTC. Protein sequence: CASSQELDRLAGRASYEQYF.

The table lists this clonotype with a few counts. V gene TRBV7-9 combines with J gene TRBJ1-2; D unresolved. V lost 1 base, J lost 2 bases, and 11 bases lay in between. The CDR3 extends over 15 amino acids. CDR1 and CDR2 (germline): SEHNR, FQNEAQ (reference sequence). The CDR3 DNA reads TGTGCCAGCAGCTTAGTCGGATCGGGGAACTATGGCTACACCTTC. Residues: CASSLVGSGNYGYTF.

The chain is built from TRBV24-1 and TRBJ2-5, with D hard to call. V was cut by 5 bases and J by 0 bases, with 15 bases left in between. CDR3 length equals 16 residues. The germline V gene encodes CDR1 KGHDR and CDR2 SFDVKD. The CDR3 DNA is TGTGCCACCAGTGGTCCTAACCTATTGTACCAAGAGACCCAGTACTTC. This codes for CATSGPNLLYQETQYF.

This clonotype occurred many times. The rearrangement joins TRBV12-3 or TRBV12-4 to TRBJ1-2; D may be TRBD1 (5 bases). The CDR3 covers 13 residues. Trimming stripped 5 bases from V and 0 bases from J, with 7 bases between. The CDR3 region has the DNA TGTGCCAGCAGTCCCAGGGCTAACTATGGCTACACCTTC. Translating it yields CASSPRANYGYTF.

The genes are TRBV10-3 and TRBJ2-1, with 9 bases that match TRBD1. This CDR3 comprises 14 residues. In germline, CDR1 is ENHRY, CDR2 SYGVKD. V dropped 2 bases and J dropped 8; count of bases not matched to a gene: 4. The CDR3 sequence: CAISERTGVHEQFF. The CDR3 nucleotides read TGTGCCATCAGTGAGAGGACAGGGGTTCATGAGCAGTTCTTC.

Many counts were recorded for this clonotype. V is TRBV7-3 and J is TRBJ2-3, with TRBD2 as a possible D gene (6 bases). Looked up from germline, CDR1 is SGHTA and CDR2 is FQGTGA. CDR3 length: 14 residues. Between the trimmed V and J ends, which lost 5 bases and 1 base, there was a span of 10 bases. The CDR3 sequence is CASSPTGGTDTQYF. In DNA, the CDR3 is TGTGCCAGCAGCCCCACGGGGGGCACAGATACGCAGTATTTT.

This clonotype was recorded at least ten times. The J gene is TRBJ1-4, the V gene TRBV27, with D maybe TRBD1 (5 bases). Germline values: CDR1 MNHEY, CDR2 SMNVEV (reference sequence). The CDR3 length is 16 residues. V was pared by 5 bases and J by 4 bases, with 17 bases between. The CDR3 is CASSRTGTVINEKLFF. DNA of the CDR3: TGTGCCAGCAGTCGAACCGGGACGGTTATTAATGAAAAACTGTTTTTT.

This clonotype was observed a handful of times. The chain couples TRBV11-2 to TRBJ2-1, with 8 bases that match TRBD1. The germline gives CDR1 SGHAT, CDR2 FQNNGV. This CDR3 spans 13 amino acids. J lost 16 bases, V lost 4 bases, and 12 bases had no gene match. The CDR3: CASSSLRTGSIFF. CDR3 nucleotides: TGTGCCAGCAGCTCCTTAAGGACAGGGTCAATCTTCTTC.

This clonotype has a count of ten or more. The rearrangement links TRBV7-2 to TRBJ2-7; 11 nucleotides match TRBD1. Germline CDR1 and CDR2: SGHTA and FQGNSA. The V gene end was trimmed by 5 bases and the J gene end by 5 bases; junction bases not matched to a gene: 5. The CDR3 spans 14 residues. The DNA of the CDR3 is TGTGCCAGCAGCCCGGACAGGGGGCACCACGAGCAGTACTTC. Protein sequence: CASSPDRGHHEQYF.

This clonotype was counted only a few times. This chain links TRBV19 with TRBJ1-5; D unresolved. V was pared by 4 bases and J by 5 bases, with 12 bases between. Looked up from germline, CDR1 is LNHDA and CDR2 is SQIVND (reference sequence). This CDR3 has 14 amino acids. The CDR3 DNA is TGTGCCAGTAGTACAACCGGGAGTTATCAGCCCCAGCATTTT. Translation: CASSTTGSYQPQHF. Full variable domain (remainder filled in from reference TRBV19 and TRBJ1-5): DGGITQSPKYLFRKEGQNVTLSCEQNLNHDAMYWYRQDPGQGLRLIYYSQIVNDFQKGDIAEGYSVSREKKESFPLTVTSAQKNPTAFYLCASSTTGSYQPQHFGDGTRLSIL.

The chain carries TRBV12-3 or TRBV12-4 and TRBJ2-2; either TRBD1 or TRBD2 may fit D (5 bases each). The CDR3 contains 15 residues. CDR3 in DNA: TGTGCTTCGCAACAGAGGGACGAGAACACCGGGGAGCTGTTTTTT. Translated, it gives CASQQRDENTGELFF.

The chain combines TRBV6-2 or TRBV6-3 with TRBJ1-1, with a possible D match to TRBD1 (6 bases). The CDR3 contains 16 residues. Per the germline V gene, CDR1 is MNHEY and CDR2 is SVGEGT. V was clipped by 2 bases and J by 0 bases, with 13 bases between them. This chain's CDR3 is CASSYGQTRMNTEAFF. The CDR3, as DNA: TGTGCCAGCAGTTACGGACAGACTAGGATGAACACTGAAGCTTTCTTT.

This clonotype was detected only a few times. This chain links TRBV29-1 with TRBJ1-1; maybe TRBD1 (5 bases). Trimming removed 6 bases at V and 5 bases at J, with 16 bases between. Germline CDR1 SQVTM, CDR2 ANQGSEA. CDR3 length equals 13 residues. The CDR3 sequence: CSVAGRGWTEAFF. The CDR3 nucleotides read TGCAGCGTCGCAGGGAGGGGTTGGACTGAAGCTTTCTTT. The variable domain in full, with the rest retrieved from reference TRBV29-1 and TRBJ1-1, is SAVISQKPSRDICQRGTSLTIQCQVDSQVTMMFWYRQQPGQSLTLIATANQGSEATYESGFVIDKFPISRPNLTFSTLTVSNMSPEDSSIYLCSVAGRGWTEAFFGQGTRLTVV.